This TCR beta chain appears in the sequencing data of a study of shared clonotypes between healthy human individuals. Study in general: The people who gave samples were two women and a few men aged 18 to 49. Study-wide findings and caveats: Sampling included only blood; tissue repertoires likely differ.

This CDR3 comprises 13 residues. In germline, CDR1 is SGHRS, CDR2 YFSETQ. The V end lost 7 bases, the J end lost 3 bases, and 14 bases lay between the germline ends. For sorted subsets, about 200 ng DNA per replicate equaled around 30,000 T cell genomes. Assay: immunoSEQ multiplex PCR; the TCRdb copy retains only in-frame clones and omits some. Of approximately 2,000,000 clones listed, about 93% are singletons. CD45RO-negative cells were positively selected for CCR7, leaving out terminally differentiated effector memory CD45RA+ cells. About this clone: Its specificity is not known.

The chain uses TRBV5-1 and TRBJ2-7; maybe TRBD1 (5 bases). Sequencing was done on a sample of naive CD8+ T cells from PBMCs. The clonotype was recovered from a man aged 18 to 35 in good health. Some clones in this sample may be carry-over from other donors' samples. The CDR3 DNA sequence: TGCGCCAGCGCGGCCGACAGAGACTACGAGCAGTACTTC. Translation: CASAADRDYEQYF.